The next 26 T cell receptor beta chains were all read from a single sample in a study of OX40 agonist ivuxolimab in advanced cancers. Clones were read by immunoSEQ multiplex PCR, and TCRdb kept only the in-frame ones, dropping some. The profile shows about 88,000 clones, around 83% of them singletons. The source material was CD4+ or CD8+ T cells sorted from blood, sampled in a trial of the OX40 agonist ivuxolimab. These receptors originate from an adult with an advanced solid tumor such as melanoma, head and neck, liver or kidney cancer.

The chain has TRBV6-6 and TRBJ1-3; D possibly corresponds to TRBD1 (5 bases). This CDR3 region has 16 residues. Germline V gene sequence: CDR1 MNHNY, CDR2 SVGAGI (reference sequence). Trimming pared 2 bases from V and 2 bases from J, leaving 13 bases between. The CDR3 is CASSYAPTGTGNTIYF. In DNA form, the CDR3 reads TGTGCCAGCAGTTACGCGCCCACAGGAACTGGAAACACCATATATTTT.

The chain combines TRBV7-2 with TRBJ2-2; TRBD1 or TRBD2 may be the D gene (6 bases each). Per the germline V gene, CDR1 is SGHTA and CDR2 is FQGNSA. V shed 5 bases and J shed 8 bases, with 15 bases lying between them. The CDR3 extends over 14 amino acids. This CDR3 reads CASSARGGQGELFF. CDR3 coding DNA: TGTGCCAGCAGCGCCCGAGGGGGGCAAGGGGAGCTGTTTTTT.

This sequence joins TRBV29-1 and TRBJ2-1; D may correspond to TRBD1 or TRBD2 (5 bases each). Germline V CDR1 and CDR2: SQVTM, ANQGSEA. This CDR3 is 14 amino acids long. CDR3 in DNA: TGCAGTGCTCGGGGCCGTTGGTCCTACAATGAGCAGTTCTTC. Protein sequence: CSARGRWSYNEQFF.

The V and J genes are TRBV6-5 and TRBJ1-1; 8 nucleotides agree with TRBD1. This CDR3 is 15 amino acids long. V shed 2 bases, J shed 2 bases, and the junction held 4 bases outside the gene matches. The germline gives CDR1 MNHEY, CDR2 SVGAGI. CDR3 nucleotide sequence: TGTGCCAGCAGTTACCTAGGGACAGGAAACACTGAAGCTTTCTTT. Its protein product is CASSYLGTGNTEAFF.

V usage is TRBV2 and J usage is TRBJ2-2; D remains ambiguous. Germline lookup yields CDR1 SNHLY and CDR2 FYNNEI. Trimming removed 6 bases from V and 9 bases from J, with 14 bases in between. This CDR3 spans 13 amino acids. CDR3: CASRPAFLRELFF. CDR3 coding DNA: TGTGCCAGCAGGCCCGCCTTTCTCAGGGAGCTGTTTTTT.

The gene calls are TRBV18 and TRBJ1-3; D may be TRBD1 (5 bases). This CDR3 is 17 amino acids long. The V gene's germline CDR1 is KGHSH and CDR2 LQKENI. The germline V and J ends were trimmed by 2 bases and 0 bases, with 14 bases remaining between them. CDR3 sequence reads: CASSPYRGQGSGNTIYF. The CDR3 bases are TGTGCCAGCTCACCATACCGGGGCCAGGGCTCTGGAAACACCATATATTTT.

A single count supports this clone. This chain joins TRBV18 and TRBJ2-1; a possible D gene is TRBD2 (6 bases). From germline, CDR1 is KGHSH and CDR2 LQKENI. V was cut by 2 bases and J by 6 bases, with 14 bases left in between. This CDR3 spans 15 amino acids. The CDR3 reads CASSPSRTIRNEQFF. The CDR3 DNA follows: TGTGCCAGCTCACCATCTCGGACTATCCGCAATGAGCAGTTCTTC.

This chain joins TRBV5-1 and TRBJ2-5, with TRBD1 matching over 11 bases. CDR3 size: 15 residues. Germline V gene lookup returns CDR1 SGHRS and CDR2 YFSETQ. V shed 4 bases, J shed 5 bases, and the junction held 7 bases outside the gene matches. Written as DNA, the CDR3 is TGCGCCAGCAGCGGTACGGGACAGGGGGGTGAGACCCAGTACTTC. It encodes CASSGTGQGGETQYF.

The chain uses TRBV19 and TRBJ1-2; TRBD1 aligns across 8 bases. This CDR3 region has 16 residues. Germline-derived CDR1 and CDR2 are LNHDA and SQIVND (reference sequence). V lost 5 bases, J lost 5 bases, and 13 bases stayed unmatched. The CDR3: CASSPRLAGGWYGYTF. CDR3 nucleotide sequence: TGTGCCAGTAGTCCTCGGTTGGCAGGGGGCTGGTATGGCTACACCTTC. The variable domain in full, with the rest retrieved from reference TRBV19 and TRBJ1-2, is DGGITQSPKYLFRKEGQNVTLSCEQNLNHDAMYWYRQDPGQGLRLIYYSQIVNDFQKGDIAEGYSVSREKKESFPLTVTSAQKNPTAFYLCASSPRLAGGWYGYTFGSGTRLTVV.

The rearrangement joins TRBV5-6 to TRBJ2-1; D not resolved. The germline V and J ends were trimmed by 0 bases and 7 bases, with 2 bases remaining between them. Germline V lookup: CDR1 SGHDT, CDR2 YYEEEE. The CDR3 spans 11 residues. The CDR3 reads CASSLDNEQFF. Written as DNA, the CDR3 is TGTGCCAGCAGCTTGGATAATGAGCAGTTCTTC.

CDR3 loop: CASSQENRNNEKLFF. Written as DNA, the CDR3 is TGCGCCAGCAGCCAAGAGAACAGGAATAATGAAAAACTGTTTTTT. The chain employs TRBV4-1 and TRBJ1-4; tentative D call: TRBD1 (5 bases). Deletions cut 0 bases from V and 4 bases from J, with 9 bases between. CDR3 length: 15 amino acids. CDR1 is MGHRA and CDR2 is YSYEKL in the germline V gene.

This rearrangement joins TRBV25-1 to TRBJ2-7; D perhaps matches TRBD1 (6 bases). Germline lookup yields CDR1 MGHDK and CDR2 SYGVNS. V lost 7 bases and J 4 bases, leaving 20 bases between the germline ends. The length of the CDR3 is 15 residues. CDR3 coding DNA: TGTGCCAGCACCCAAGGGGGTTCCAGGGTGTACGAGCAGTACTTC. Translation: CASTQGGSRVYEQYF.

The chain couples TRBV5-1 to TRBJ2-7; 9 nucleotides line up with TRBD1. Germline trimming cut 4 bases from V and 6 bases from J; bases unmatched to any gene: 8. CDR3 size: 14 residues. CDR1 SGHRS and CDR2 YFSETQ come from the germline V gene. The CDR3 is CASSRDRARGEQYF. The CDR3, as DNA: TGCGCCAGCAGCCGGGACAGGGCCCGGGGCGAGCAGTACTTC.

The rearrangement uses TRBV27 and TRBJ2-7; maybe TRBD1 (6 bases). CDR1 MNHEY and CDR2 SMNVEV come from the germline V gene (reference sequence). Trimming took 0 bases from V and 3 from J, leaving 30 bases between them. This CDR3 has 21 amino acids. The CDR3 coding sequence is TGTGCCAGCAGTTTATCTGAGGGTTCCGGGACATTCGGTGGGATTAACTACGAGCAGTACTTC. As protein: CASSLSEGSGTFGGINYEQYF.

V usage is TRBV25-1 and J usage is TRBJ2-4; perhaps TRBD1 as D (6 bases). This CDR3 has 14 residues. Per germline, CDR1 MGHDK and CDR2 SYGVNS. V gave up 4 bases and J gave up 6 bases, with 13 bases separating them. CDR3 sequence (DNA): TGTGCCAGCAGTGCATATGGGACAAGAAACATTCAGTACTTC. It codes for CASSAYGTRNIQYF.

The chain is built from TRBV7-2 and TRBJ1-2, with unresolved D. Between the trimmed V and J ends, which lost 0 bases and 4 bases, there was a span of 15 bases. The CDR3 length is 16 residues. The germline V gene encodes CDR1 SGHTA and CDR2 FQGNSA. The CDR3 region is CASSLAGPHSGYGYTF. The CDR3 DNA reads as TGTGCCAGCAGCTTAGCGGGCCCCCACTCCGGCTATGGCTACACCTTC.

This clone came up a few times. The chain recombines TRBV11-2 with TRBJ2-3; possibly TRBD1 for D (6 bases). Germline CDR1 is SGHAT and CDR2 is FQNNGV. V was cut by 6 bases and J by 5 bases, with 15 bases left in between. The CDR3 contains 14 residues. The CDR3 DNA is TGTGCCAGCAGTAACATCCAGGGGAAAGATACGCAGTATTTT. This codes for CASSNIQGKDTQYF.

The DNA of the CDR3 is TGTGCCTGGGCACTGCCCAGGGAAAACACTGAAGCTTTCTTT. Translating gives CAWALPRENTEAFF. V and J are TRBV30 and TRBJ1-1; D perhaps matches TRBD1 (5 bases). V lost 5 bases and J lost 2, with 15 bases in between. The CDR3 extends over 14 amino acids. CDR1 and CDR2 (germline): GTSNPN, SVGIG (reference sequence). The full variable domain, its missing parts supplied by reference TRBV30 and TRBJ1-1, is SQTIHQWPATLVQPVGSPLSLECTVEGTSNPNLYWYRQAAGRGLQLLFYSVGIGQISSEVPQNLSASRPQDRQFILSSKKLLLSDSGFYLCAWALPRENTEAFFGQGTRLTVV.

The chain carries TRBV5-5 and TRBJ1-2; no definite D call. Germline loops: CDR1 SGHKS, CDR2 YYEKEE (reference sequence). Trimming removed 0 bases from V and 14 bases from J, with 17 bases in between. The CDR3 totals 13 residues. The CDR3 protein is CASSLGPGDPATF. CDR3 nucleotides: TGTGCCAGCAGCTTGGGTCCAGGCGACCCCGCAACCTTC.

The V and J genes are TRBV10-3 and TRBJ1-2; TRBD1 is a possible D gene (5 bases). Germline V gene lookup returns CDR1 ENHRY and CDR2 SYGVKD. The CDR3 is made up of 14 amino acids. Trimming stripped 4 bases from V and 8 bases from J, with 17 bases between. CDR3 nucleotide sequence: TGTGCCATCAGTGCCTGGCCTAGAGAGGGGGGCTACACCTTC. This gives the protein CAISAWPREGGYTF.

This clone was observed a few times. The chain employs TRBV19 and TRBJ2-5, with TRBD2 matching 8 bases. The ends lost 4 bases at V and 2 bases at J; junction bases unmatched: 3. The CDR3 runs to 14 residues. CDR1 is LNHDA and CDR2 is SQIVND in the germline V gene (reference sequence). The CDR3 spells CASSRAGGQETQYF. CDR3 DNA sequence: TGTGCCAGTAGTAGGGCGGGAGGTCAAGAGACCCAGTACTTC.

J is TRBJ2-7 and V is TRBV14; D possibly corresponds to TRBD1 (5 bases). The CDR3 loop spans 15 amino acids. V lost 4 bases, J lost 6 bases, and 19 bases lay in between. Germline CDR1 reads SGHDN; CDR2 reads FVKESK. The DNA of the CDR3 is TGTGCCAGCAGCCCCGAGACAGCTCGAACGTCCGAGCAGTACTTC. Its protein product is CASSPETARTSEQYF.

In its sample, this clone was seen once. This chain links TRBV15 with TRBJ1-6; no reliable D call. Germline-derived CDR1 and CDR2 are LNHNV and YYDKDF (reference sequence). The V and J ends lost 1 base and 11 bases respectively, with 9 bases between them. The CDR3 is 13 residues long. The CDR3 DNA reads as TGTGCCACCAGCAGAGCACCTGGGGCACCCCTCCACTTT. Protein: CATSRAPGAPLHF.

This clone has more than one count but fewer than ten. This sequence joins TRBV28 and TRBJ2-7; 9 bases align to TRBD1. The V and J ends lost 6 bases and 5 bases, in that order; junction bases with no gene match: 8. Per the germline V gene, CDR1 is MDHEN and CDR2 is SYDVKM. This CDR3 comprises 14 residues. This CDR3 is CASRGTGIHHEQYV. CDR3 coding DNA: TGTGCCAGCAGGGGGACAGGGATACACCACGAGCAGTACGTC.

This chain joins TRBV2 and TRBJ1-1; a possible D gene is TRBD1 (6 bases). The CDR3 runs to 13 residues. CDR1 and CDR2 (germline): SNHLY, FYNNEI. Trimming took 3 bases from V and 6 from J, leaving 11 bases between them. The CDR3 protein is CASSDGGPPEAFF. The CDR3 nucleotides are TGTGCCAGCAGTGATGGGGGGCCCCCTGAAGCTTTCTTT.

This clone was detected once. The CDR3 here is CASRPTGGGGNTQYF. The CDR3 DNA reads TGTGCCAGCAGGCCTACAGGGGGCGGGGGGAATACGCAGTATTTT. The chain couples TRBV6-6 to TRBJ2-3, with D possibly being TRBD1 (9 bases). The germline V gene encodes CDR1 MNHNY and CDR2 SVGAGI (reference sequence). The CDR3 sequence is 15 residues long. Between the trimmed V and J ends, which lost 6 bases and 7 bases, there was a span of 20 bases.